A selection of T cell receptor beta chains follows, all from one sample in a study of shared clonotypes between healthy human individuals. TCRdb keeps only in-frame clones here, not all; method: immunoSEQ multiplex PCR. Of around 2,000,000 clones in the sample, just under 95% were seen once. The source material was naive CD8+ T cells sorted from blood. All receptors come from a man younger than 30 in good health. CDR3s include the opening cysteine and the closing phenylalanine or tryptophan. Expanded clones are given a class, and other clones once, few, many or no size at all.

v_call | clone_size | cdr3_aa
TRBV10-2 | NA | CASSEPGTSSYEQYF
TRBV7-6 | NA | CASSLAGRVVQETQYF
TRBV9 | NA | CASRGGHGEQYF
TRBV4-1 | NA | CASSQNQGGYEQYF
TRBV9 | NA | CASSANRGLGYTF
TRBV6-1 | once | CASSETSGHYEQYF
TRBV5-4 | NA | CASSAGQNEQFF
TRBV7-9 | NA | CASSLAVTVEQYF
TRBV7-9 | NA | CASSLADLRYEQYF
TRBV5-4 | once | CASSLGTGGGTEAFF
TRBV5-4 | NA | CASSLVGGSSPLHF
TRBV5-4 | NA | CASSSWDRINQNGYTF
TRBV27 | NA | CASSTYGSSGGSTDTQYF
TRBV27 | NA | CASSFMPFNPETQYF
TRBV9 | NA | CASSVGVPTDTQYF
TRBV28 | NA | CASSSRQGGETNEKLFF
TRBV15 | NA | CATSRVDGTGELFF
TRBV11-2 | NA | CASSPGLANIQYF
TRBV7-2 | once | CASSLALEGAEGANVLTF
TRBV9 | NA | CASSVHPDYEQYF
TRBV9 | NA | CASSGTTGGESPLHF
TRBV5-6 | NA | CASSRQLGSTDTQYF
TRBV4-1 | NA | CASSPGQLLSEQYF
TRBV4-3 | NA | CASSQERATMNTEAFF
TRBV4-1 | NA | CASSQRTSGGYEQYF
TRBV6-6 | NA | CASREGLAPYNEQFF
TRBV7-6 | NA | CASSLTSGKNDEQYF
TRBV19 | NA | CASSFSSGTANEQFF
TRBV27 | NA | CASSSSGANVLTF
TRBV21-1 | NA | CASFSGDVGNTIYF
TRBV13 | NA | CASSLAEQGPSYGYTF
TRBV4-1 | once | CASSHPGPSTDTQYF
TRBV19 | NA | CASSIVYGGRSNEQFF
TRBV27 | NA | CASSLLGGEQFF
TRBV28 | NA | CASRSLSSGPYQETQYF
TRBV28 | once | CASSSLGVDQPQHF
TRBV6-1 | NA | CASSGPRLATNEKLFF
TRBV19 | NA | CASSEQEVFGANVLTF
TRBV6-1 | NA | CASSEWLAGVGGQETQYF
TRBV27 | NA | CASNPITGDTEAFF
TRBV9 | NA | CASSVEATVGAGELFF
TRBV7-2 | NA | CASSDHRSTYEQYF
TRBV2 | once | CASSGTESSYEQYF
TRBV11-2 | NA | CASSLFSGQGVANTEAFF
TRBV5-6 | NA | CASSQGDYSYEQYF
TRBV6-1 | once | CASSEVLAGETVEQFF
TRBV5-1 | NA | CASSLSGGPSNEQFF
TRBV27 | NA | CASSLTSGFYNEQFF
TRBV4-3 | NA | CASSQALGAGVYEQFF
TRBV11-2 | NA | CASSLGAGGSYNEQFF
TRBV30 | NA | CVLEVTSGISGTQYF
TRBV18 | once | CASSLDSYEQYF
TRBV5-1 | NA | CASSWNTYEQYF
TRBV27 | NA | CASSSQSSYEQYF
TRBV6-6 | NA | CASSYDRVSGAFF
TRBV27 | NA | CASSLRTGYEQYF
TRBV27 | NA | CASSLLGAGDTDTQYF
TRBV11-2 | NA | CASSLGDRKETQYF